Below are 7 T cell receptor beta chains sequenced from a single sample in a study of OX40 agonist ivuxolimab in advanced cancers. TCRdb keeps only in-frame clones here, not all; method: immunoSEQ multiplex PCR. Here the sample spans 65,000 to 75,000 clones, 89% being singletons. This specimen was CD4+ or CD8+ T cells sorted from blood, taken in a trial of the OX40 agonist ivuxolimab. The receptors stem from an adult with an advanced solid tumor such as melanoma, head and neck, liver or kidney cancer.

This clone was found a few times. Here the CDR3 DNA reads TGCGCCAGCAGTGAGCCCCGGGGACAGACCTATTCAGATACGCAGTATTTT. It translates to CASSEPRGQTYSDTQYF. The chain carries TRBV10-1 and TRBJ2-3; 7 nucleotides match TRBD1. The CDR3 is made up of 17 amino acids. CDR1 WNHNN and CDR2 SYGVQD come from the germline V gene (reference sequence). V shed 2 bases and J 4 bases; nucleotides not matched to a gene: 12.

The chain joins TRBV2 to TRBJ2-2; D is unresolved. Deletions cut 5 bases from V and 3 bases from J, with 4 bases between. The germline gives CDR1 SNHLY, CDR2 FYNNEI. The CDR3 is made up of 12 amino acids. CDR3 residues: CASSFYTGELFF. CDR3 DNA: TGTGCCAGCAGTTTTTACACCGGGGAGCTGTTTTTT.

J is TRBJ2-3 and V is TRBV19; unclear D gene. Trimming removed 3 bases from V and 1 base from J, with 8 bases in between. The CDR3 covers 14 residues. Germline lookup yields CDR1 LNHDA and CDR2 SQIVND (reference sequence). CDR3 sequence reads: CASSMSRGTDTQYF. DNA for the CDR3: TGTGCCAGTAGTATGAGTAGGGGCACAGATACGCAGTATTTT.

The V gene is TRBV5-1, the J gene TRBJ2-1; the match to TRBD1 covers 9 bases. The CDR3 has 15 amino acids. Germline V gives CDR1 SGHRS, CDR2 YFSETQ. With V trimmed by 2 bases and J by 5 bases, 5 bases remained unmatched. The CDR3 sequence is CASSLTGGVNNEQFF. DNA of the CDR3: TGCGCCAGCAGCTTAACAGGGGGCGTAAACAATGAGCAGTTCTTC.

For this clone: One end of the junction does not line up with germline, which may come from a read error. The chain combines TRBV18 with TRBJ2-1, with 10 nucleotides matching TRBD2. This CDR3 spans 17 amino acids. The germline V gene encodes CDR1 KGHSH and CDR2 LQKENI. The CDR3 DNA is TGTGCCAACTCACCGCCTAGCGGGGGATCCGTGGGGCATGAGCAGTTCTTC. It yields the protein CANSPPSGGSVGHEQFF.

This chain links TRBV5-4 with TRBJ2-3; TRBD2 aligns across 8 bases. Germline values: CDR1 SGHNT, CDR2 YYREEE (reference sequence). V shed 5 bases, J shed 5 bases, and the junction held 4 bases outside the gene matches. The CDR3 has 13 residues. CDR3 DNA sequence: TGTGCCAGCAGTACTAGCGGAAAAGATACGCAGTATTTT. The encoded protein is CASSTSGKDTQYF.

This chain connects TRBV11-2 to TRBJ1-1, with D unresolved. V was trimmed by 6 bases and J by 7 bases, leaving 15 bases between them. CDR1 and CDR2 (germline): SGHAT, FQNNGV. The CDR3 is made up of 13 amino acids. The CDR3: CASSPPGRYEAFF. The DNA for the CDR3 is TGTGCCAGCAGTCCCCCCGGACGTTATGAAGCTTTCTTT.